The clone carrying this T cell receptor (beta chain) appeared many times. Time point denoted: after trial treatment. Indicated treatment: LDRT plus nivolumab, ipilimumab, low-dose cyclophosphamide and aspirin (RACIN trial). Low-dose radiotherapy and low-dose cyclophosphamide, together with aspirin, ipilimumab and nivolumab, were given to donors. The sample originates from a study of low-dose radiotherapy and immunotherapy resistance in tumors. Study-wide context: Ipilimumab 1 mg/kg every six weeks, together with nivolumab 240 mg every two weeks, was given intravenously to patients. Patients received cyclophosphamide 200 mg/m2 intravenously every two weeks, the day before radiation-immunotherapy.

Germline V gene sequence: CDR1 KGHDR, CDR2 SFDVKD. The CDR3 contains 17 residues. The V end lost 4 bases, the J end lost 7 bases, and 22 bases lay between the germline ends. First-strand cDNA relied on TRAV- and TRBV-specific primers spanning alpha and beta chains. TCR amplification ran approximately 22 PCR cycles using constant-region and V-primer adapter primers. TCRdb called the reads again in MiXCR, with one record for every CDR3 protein. Of around 84,000 distinct CDR3 sequences detected, roughly 17% appear once; the ten largest clones hold less than 1.5%. The chain couples TRBV24-1 to TRBJ2-1; D not certain. The sequence derives from a male donor with prostate cancer. The input for sequencing was PBMCs, taken after low-dose radiotherapy plus immunotherapy. CDR3 sequence: CATSDSDSETIRNEQFF. In nucleotides, the CDR3 is TGTGCCACCAGTGACTCCGACTCGGAAACTATCCGGAATGAGCAGTTCTTC.